This is a list of T cell receptor beta chains from one sample in a study of molecular identifiers for immune sequencing clone quantification. TCRdb passed the PCR reads through MiXCR, listing each CDR3 protein once. The sample lists about half a million distinct CDR3 sequences, 25% occurring once. The source material was naive CD8+ T cells from blood, with Jurkat cell RNA spiked in. The receptors originated from a human donor in good health. Some libraries in this study had Jurkat cell RNA spiked in. The CDR3 runs from the conserved cysteine through the conserved F or W. Fields, in order: D gene, J gene, V gene, CDR3 length, clone size, CDR3 DNA, CDR3 protein. A D gene is named only where the DNA matches it firmly. Size is stated for part of the rows, as once, few or many counts, or as a class when the clone is expanded.

TRBD1	TRBJ2-1	TRBV24-1	14	.	TGTGCCACCAGTGAGAGAACAGGGGCGGATGAGCAGTTCTTC	CATSERTGADEQFF
TRBD1	TRBJ2-3	TRBV14	14	many	TGTGCCAGCAGCCGCCGGGACAGTTTAGATACGCAGTATTTT	CASSRRDSLDTQYF
TRBD2	TRBJ2-1	TRBV4-3	13	.	TGCGCCAGCGGACTAGCGGGGGGACTTGAGCAGTTCTTC	CASGLAGGLEQFF
.	TRBJ2-1	TRBV28	16	few	TGTGCCAGCACCCCCTCCCGGATTTATATGAGGAATGAGCAGTTCTTC	CASTPSRIYMRNEQFF
.	TRBJ1-2	TRBV30	13	.	TGTGCCTGGAGTACCACTAGTACCGGGGCCGTCGCCTTC	CAWSTTSTGAVAF
.	TRBJ2-2	TRBV7-9	14	few	TGTGCCAGCAGCCCACCGGCGGCCACCGGGGAGCTGTTTTTT	CASSPPAATGELFF
.	TRBJ2-5	TRBV9	15	.	TGTGCCAGCAGCGTAGATCAACGGTCCCAAGAGACCCAGTACTTC	CASSVDQRSQETQYF
.	TRBJ2-3	TRBV7-8	16	.	TGTGCCAGCAGCTTTTGGTCGGAAACTAGCACAGATACGCAGTATTTT	CASSFWSETSTDTQYF
.	TRBJ2-7	TRBV29-1	11	few	TGCAGCGTGGCTATCAGATACGAGCAGTACTTC	CSVAIRYEQYF
.	TRBJ2-7	TRBV19	13	few	TGTGCCAGTAGTATATGGCAGTCGGGCGAGCAGTACTTC	CASSIWQSGEQYF
.	TRBJ2-3	TRBV14	15	few	TGTGCCAGCGGCCAGGGGACCTCCGGCACAGATACGCAGTATTTT	CASGQGTSGTDTQYF
.	TRBJ1-5	TRBV28	15	many	TGTGCCAGCAGTTTAAACCCCAGGGCCGGTCAGCCCCAGCATTTT	CASSLNPRAGQPQHF
.	TRBJ2-7	TRBV27	12	many	TGTGCCAGCAGTCCCGACCCCCACGAGCAGTACTTC	CASSPDPHEQYF
.	TRBJ1-2	TRBV28	13	many	TGTGCCAGCAGTTTCGGTACTAACTATGGCTACACCTTC	CASSFGTNYGYTF
TRBD1	TRBJ2-3	TRBV28	15	few	TGTGCCAGCAGAACGAGGGACAGATACTCAGATACGCAGTATTTT	CASRTRDRYSDTQYF
.	TRBJ1-1	TRBV6-6	12	many	TGTGCCAGCAGTTACTCGGAAGTTGAAGCTTTCTTT	CASSYSEVEAFF
.	TRBJ2-7	TRBV6-5	14	few	TGTGCCAGCAGTTACTCGTCCTCCCCCTACGAGCAGTACTTC	CASSYSSSPYEQYF
.	TRBJ2-1	TRBV2	12	.	TGTGCCAGCAGTGAGGGCTTAAGTGAGCAGTTCTTC	CASSEGLSEQFF
.	TRBJ2-1	TRBV15	14	.	TGTGCCACCAGCAGAGATCTGGGGCTAAATGAGCAGATCTTC	CATSRDLGLNEQIF
TRBD2	TRBJ2-3	TRBV7-6	19	.	TGTGCCAGCAGCCTGACGCTAGCGGGAGGGCCGAGTCAGGAAGATACGCAGTATTTT	CASSLTLAGGPSQEDTQYF